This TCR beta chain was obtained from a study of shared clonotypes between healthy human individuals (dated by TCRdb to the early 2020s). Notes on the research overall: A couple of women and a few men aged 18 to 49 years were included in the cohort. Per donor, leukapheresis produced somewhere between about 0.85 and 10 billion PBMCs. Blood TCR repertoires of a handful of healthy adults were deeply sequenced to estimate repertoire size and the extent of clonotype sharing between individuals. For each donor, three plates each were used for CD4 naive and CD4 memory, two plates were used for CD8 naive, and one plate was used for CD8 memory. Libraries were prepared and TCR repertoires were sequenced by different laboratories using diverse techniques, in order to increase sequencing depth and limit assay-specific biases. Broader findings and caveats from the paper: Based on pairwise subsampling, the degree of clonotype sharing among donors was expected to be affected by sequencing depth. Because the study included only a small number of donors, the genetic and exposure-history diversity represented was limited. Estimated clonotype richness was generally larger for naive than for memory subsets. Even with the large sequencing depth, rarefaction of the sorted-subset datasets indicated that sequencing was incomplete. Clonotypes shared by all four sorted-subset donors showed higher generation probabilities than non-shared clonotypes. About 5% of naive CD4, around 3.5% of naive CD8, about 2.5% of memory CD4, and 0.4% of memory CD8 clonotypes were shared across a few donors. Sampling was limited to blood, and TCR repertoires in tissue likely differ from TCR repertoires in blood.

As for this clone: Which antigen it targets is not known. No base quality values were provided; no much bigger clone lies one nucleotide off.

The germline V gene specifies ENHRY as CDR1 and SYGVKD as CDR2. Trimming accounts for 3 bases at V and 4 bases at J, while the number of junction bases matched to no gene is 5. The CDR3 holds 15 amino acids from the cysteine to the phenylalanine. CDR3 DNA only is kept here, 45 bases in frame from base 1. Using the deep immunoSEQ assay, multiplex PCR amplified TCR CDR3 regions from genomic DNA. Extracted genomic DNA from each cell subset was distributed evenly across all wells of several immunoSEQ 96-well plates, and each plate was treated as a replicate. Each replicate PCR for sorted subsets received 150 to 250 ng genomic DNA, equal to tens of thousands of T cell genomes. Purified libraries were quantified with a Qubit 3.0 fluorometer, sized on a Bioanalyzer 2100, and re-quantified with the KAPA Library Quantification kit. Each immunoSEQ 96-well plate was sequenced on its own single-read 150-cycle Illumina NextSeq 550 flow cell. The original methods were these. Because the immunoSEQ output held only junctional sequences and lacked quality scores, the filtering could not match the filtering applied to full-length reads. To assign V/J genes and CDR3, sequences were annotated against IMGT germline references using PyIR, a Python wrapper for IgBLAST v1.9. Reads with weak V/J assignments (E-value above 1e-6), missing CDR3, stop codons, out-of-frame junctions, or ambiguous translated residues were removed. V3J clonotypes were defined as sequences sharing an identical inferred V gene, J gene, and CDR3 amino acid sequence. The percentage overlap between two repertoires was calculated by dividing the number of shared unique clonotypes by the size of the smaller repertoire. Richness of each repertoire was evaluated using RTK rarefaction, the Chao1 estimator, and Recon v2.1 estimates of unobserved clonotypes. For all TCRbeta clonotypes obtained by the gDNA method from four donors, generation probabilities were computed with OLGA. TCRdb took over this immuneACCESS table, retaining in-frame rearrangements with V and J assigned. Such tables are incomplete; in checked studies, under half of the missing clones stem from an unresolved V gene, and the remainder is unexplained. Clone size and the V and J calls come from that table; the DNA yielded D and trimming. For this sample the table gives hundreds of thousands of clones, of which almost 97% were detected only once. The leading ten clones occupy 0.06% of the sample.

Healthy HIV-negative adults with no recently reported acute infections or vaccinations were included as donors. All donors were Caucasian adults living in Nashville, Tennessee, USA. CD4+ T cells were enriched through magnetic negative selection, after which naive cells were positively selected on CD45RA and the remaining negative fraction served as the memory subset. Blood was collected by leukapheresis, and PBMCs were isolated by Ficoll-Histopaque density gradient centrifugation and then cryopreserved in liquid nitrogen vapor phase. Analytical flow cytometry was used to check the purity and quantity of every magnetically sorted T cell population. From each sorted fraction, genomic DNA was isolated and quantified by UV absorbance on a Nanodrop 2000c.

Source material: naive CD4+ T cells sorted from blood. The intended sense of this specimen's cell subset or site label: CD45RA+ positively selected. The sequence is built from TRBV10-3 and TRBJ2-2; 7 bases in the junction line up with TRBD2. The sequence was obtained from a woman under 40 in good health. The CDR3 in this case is CAISDSGTTTGELFF. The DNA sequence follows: TGTGCCATCAGTGATTCCGGGACTACCACCGGGGAGCTGTTTTTT.